This entry features one T cell receptor beta chain sequence. This sample includes further DNA sequences coding for the same CDR3. This entry is derived from a study of blood T cell repertoires in COVID-19. Study-wide background: The origin of the acute and convalescent COVID-19 samples was the United States, Italy and Spain. T cells, B-cell-depleted T cells, or PBMCs supplied cDNA or gDNA.

As handled by the study authors: Amplifying reference gene primers gave estimates of nucleated cell counts. Assay: immunoSEQ multiplex PCR; the TCRdb copy retains only in-frame clones and omits some. V and J calls and clone size come straight from that table; D and trimming were deduced from the DNA. Altogether more than 200,000 clones are present, almost 90% being singletons, with the ten largest covering 1.3% to 1.5%. Trimming pared 3 bases from V and 4 bases from J, leaving 10 bases between. The germline V gene encodes CDR1 MDHEN and CDR2 SYDVKM. The length of the CDR3 is 14 residues. The genes are TRBV28 and TRBJ1-5; no clear D gene. The specimen was peripheral blood. This TCR was sampled from a man at least 80 years old with acute or convalescent COVID-19. This CDR3 is CASSLGGGNQPQHF. The DNA for the CDR3 is TGTGCCAGCAGTTTGGGTGGAGGAAATCAGCCCCAGCATTTT.